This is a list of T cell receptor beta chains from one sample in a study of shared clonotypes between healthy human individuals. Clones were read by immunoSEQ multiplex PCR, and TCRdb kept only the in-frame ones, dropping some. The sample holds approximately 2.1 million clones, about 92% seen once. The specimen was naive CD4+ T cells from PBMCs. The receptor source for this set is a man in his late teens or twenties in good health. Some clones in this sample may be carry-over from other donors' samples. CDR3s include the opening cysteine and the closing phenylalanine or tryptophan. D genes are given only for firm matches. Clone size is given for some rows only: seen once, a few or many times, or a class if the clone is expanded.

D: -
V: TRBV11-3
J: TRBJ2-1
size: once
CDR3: CASSFSSYNEQFF
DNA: TGTGCCAGCAGCTTCTCCTCCTACAATGAGCAGTTCTTC

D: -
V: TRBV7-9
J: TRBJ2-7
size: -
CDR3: CASSPQVDYEQYF
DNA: TGTGCCAGCAGCCCGCAGGTGGACTACGAGCAGTACTTC

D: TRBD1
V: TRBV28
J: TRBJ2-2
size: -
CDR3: CASSPSGTGNTGELFF
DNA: TGTGCCAGCAGTCCCTCCGGGACAGGGAACACCGGGGAGCTGTTTTTT

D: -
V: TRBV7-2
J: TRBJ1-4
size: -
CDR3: CASTGTGPEKLFF
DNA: TGTGCCTCTACCGGGACGGGTCCAGAAAAACTGTTTTTT

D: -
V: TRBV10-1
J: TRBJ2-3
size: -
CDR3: CASSRGRADTQYF
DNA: TGCGCCAGCAGCAGGGGAAGGGCAGATACGCAGTATTTT

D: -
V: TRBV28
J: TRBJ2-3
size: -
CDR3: CASSKPYLGDTQYF
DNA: TGTGCCAGCAGTAAACCCTATCTCGGGGATACGCAGTATTTT

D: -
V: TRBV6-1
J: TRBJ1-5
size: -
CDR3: CASRWGQGSNQPQHF
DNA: TGTGCCAGCAGATGGGGCCAGGGGAGCAATCAGCCCCAGCATTTT

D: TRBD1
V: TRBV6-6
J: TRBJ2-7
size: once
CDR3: CASCSDREDEQYF
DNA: TGTGCCAGCTGCTCGGACAGGGAAGACGAGCAGTACTTC

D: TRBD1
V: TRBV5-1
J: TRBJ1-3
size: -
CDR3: CASSRDRASGNTIYF
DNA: TGCGCCAGCAGCCGGGACAGAGCCTCTGGAAACACCATATATTTT

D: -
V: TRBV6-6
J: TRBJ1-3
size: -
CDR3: CASSSVGTIYF
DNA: TGTGCCAGCAGTTCAGTGGGCACCATATATTTT

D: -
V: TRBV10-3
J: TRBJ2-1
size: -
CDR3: CAISERDNEQFF
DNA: TGTGCCATCAGTGAGCGGGACAATGAGCAGTTCTTC

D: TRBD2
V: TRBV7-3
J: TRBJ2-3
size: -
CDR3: CASSSGIADTQYF
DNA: TGTGCCAGCAGTAGCGGGATAGCGGATACGCAGTATTTT